Given below is one TCR beta chain in context. These data are taken from a study of technical replicates of blood from a handful of donors. The repertoire was sequenced with immunoSEQ multiplex PCR; TCRdb's copy has only in-frame clones and lacks some. The sample lists fewer than 70,000 clones, around 94% occurring once. CDR3 length equals 14 residues. CDR1 is WNHNN, CDR2 SYGVQD, per germline (reference sequence). V lost 3 bases, J lost 4 bases, and 10 bases lay in between. This clonotype was obtained from a human donor in good health. Sequenced input: T cells isolated from PBMCs. The chain couples TRBV10-1 to TRBJ1-5; TRBD1 is a possible D gene (6 bases). CDR3 nucleotide sequence: TGCGCCAGCAGTGAAACAGGGAATAATCAGCCCCAGCATTTT. It translates to CASSETGNNQPQHF.